This T cell receptor (beta chain) is drawn from a study of vaccination and CD4 T cells after COVID-19. Treatment denoted: approximately 9-day PBMC culture with coronavirus spike peptide pools or control peptides (ViraFEST assay). The V gene's germline CDR1 is SNHLY and CDR2 FYNNEI. The CDR3 totals 13 residues. J gave up 8 bases and V 6 bases, and 6 bases lay outside the gene matches. On this clonotype itself: What it recognizes is unknown.

Once obtained from cultured CD4+ T cells, the DNA was sequenced using the Oncomine TCR Beta short-read assay. TCRdb passed the PCR reads through MiXCR, listing each CDR3 protein once. The sample has approximately 16,000 distinct CDR3 sequences, under 75% seen once. This TCR came from a human donor who had recovered from COVID-19. V and J are TRBV2 and TRBJ2-1, with 8 bases lining up with TRBD2. The specimen was CD4+ T cells from blood, cultured in vitro. The CDR3 reads CASRTSEGYEQFF. In DNA form, the CDR3 reads TGTGCCAGCAGGACTAGCGAGGGTTATGAGCAGTTCTTC.